Sequencing of this TCR beta chain was carried out in a study of regulatory T cells in long-lasting Graves disease. Findings and limits, study-wide: Preferential use of TRBV28, TRBJ1-2 and TRBJ2-5 was seen in persistent disease.

The sample's time point: newly diagnosed GD, antithyroid drugs for less than 3 months. PBMC-extracted RNA yielded the TCR library. Investigators report Graves' disease was diagnosed under American Thyroid Association guidelines. In its sample, this clonotype was seen many times. Its specificity is unknown. Germline values: CDR1 SQVTM, CDR2 ANQGSEA. The CDR3 loop spans 17 amino acids. V was clipped by 8 bases and J by 5 bases; unmatched bases: 16. Investigators prepared the TCR beta libraries by applying iRepertoire HTBI primers and Arm-PCR of CDR3 regions. One entry per CDR3 protein, called by TCRdb with MiXCR from the multiplex PCR reads. The data show approximately 350,000 distinct CDR3 sequences, with about an eighth seen just once and approximately 20% held by the top ten. This sample also appeared in a second study, on T cells in Graves' hyperthyroidism and ophthalmopathy. From that study: The study defined stable Graves' hyperthyroidism as no ophthalmopathy progression within 18 months. A set of HTBI primers served as the primers for a first-round RT-PCR of the TCR CDR3.

Sequenced material: peripheral blood mononuclear cells (PBMCs), taken at new diagnosis, from a patient treated with antithyroid drugs. V gene TRBV29-1 combines with J gene TRBJ2-3, with 13 bases lining up with TRBD2. The source of this sequence is a young woman with Graves disease. The CDR3 DNA reads TGCAGCCCCAAGGGGGGACTAGCGGGGATCCTCATAGATACGCAGTATTTT. Protein product: CSPKGGLAGILIDTQYF.